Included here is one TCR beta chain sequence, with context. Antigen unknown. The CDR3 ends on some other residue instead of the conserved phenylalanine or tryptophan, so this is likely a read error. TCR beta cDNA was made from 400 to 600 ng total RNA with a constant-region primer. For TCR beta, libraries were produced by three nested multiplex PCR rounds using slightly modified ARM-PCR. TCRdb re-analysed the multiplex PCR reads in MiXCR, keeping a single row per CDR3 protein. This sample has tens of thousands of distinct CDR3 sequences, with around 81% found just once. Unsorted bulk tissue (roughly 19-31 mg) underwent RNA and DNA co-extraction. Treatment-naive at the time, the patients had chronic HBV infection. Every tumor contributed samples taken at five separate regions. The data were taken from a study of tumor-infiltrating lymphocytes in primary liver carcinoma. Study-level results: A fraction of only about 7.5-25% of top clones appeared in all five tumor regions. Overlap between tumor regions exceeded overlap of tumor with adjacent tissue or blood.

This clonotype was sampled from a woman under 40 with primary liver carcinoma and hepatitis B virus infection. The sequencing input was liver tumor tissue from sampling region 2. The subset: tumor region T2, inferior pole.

The CDR3 reads CTSSFPAGYEQYL. The CDR3 nucleotides are TGTACCAGCAGCTTTCCGGCTGGGTACGAGCAGTACTTA. The genes are TRBV11-2 and TRBJ2-7, with D unresolved. The CDR3 length is 13 residues. From germline, CDR1 is SGHAT and CDR2 FQNNGV.